This entry lists 27 T cell receptor beta chains sequenced from one sample in a study of radiation and T cells in renal cell carcinoma. Assay: immunoSEQ multiplex PCR; the TCRdb copy retains only in-frame clones and omits some. Counted here are about 150,000 clones, about nine tenths occurring once; the ten biggest clones make up roughly 13%. Noted time point: blood 2 weeks post-SBRT. Treatment reported: 15 Gy SBRT to primary tumor, nephrectomy 4 weeks later. Sequences were derived from blood, sampled from a patient whose treatment included radiotherapy and nephrectomy. The receptors were gathered from a woman in her forties or fifties with renal cell carcinoma.

CDR3 region: CASSDGVAEKLFF. The CDR3 region has the DNA TGTGCCAGCAGTGATGGAGTAGCCGAAAAACTGTTTTTT. V usage is TRBV6-1 and J usage is TRBJ1-4, with unresolved D. CDR1 is MNHNS, CDR2 SASEGT, per germline. The CDR3 has 13 residues. V shed 3 bases and J shed 8 bases, with 10 bases lying between them.

This clone appeared once. The chain has TRBV7-3 and TRBJ1-4; no reliable D call. There are 13 residues in the CDR3. With 5 bases removed from V and 8 bases from J, the gap between germline ends came to 12 bases. Germline V gene data show CDR1 as SGHTA and CDR2 as FQGTGA. The CDR3 is CASSLRGGEKLFF. CDR3 nucleotides: TGTGCCAGCAGCCTTCGAGGAGGGGAAAAACTGTTTTTT. Supplemented by reference TRBV7-3 and TRBJ1-4, the full variable domain reads GAGVSQTPSNKVTEKGKYVELRCDPISGHTALYWYRQSLGQGPEFLIYFQGTGAADDSGLPNDRFFAVRPEGSVSTLKIQRTERGDSAVYLCASSLRGGEKLFFGSGTQLSVL.

This sequence joins TRBV2 and TRBJ1-4; 7 nucleotides align to TRBD1. CDR3 size: 15 residues. Germline CDR1 is SNHLY and CDR2 is FYNNEI. Trimming removed 7 bases from V and 3 bases from J; junction bases left unmatched: 8. The CDR3 sequence: CASNLQGGSNEKLFF. The CDR3 DNA is TGTGCCAGCAACCTTCAGGGGGGGTCTAATGAAAAACTGTTTTTT.

The chain is built from TRBV6-6 and TRBJ2-3; TRBD2 might be the D (7 bases). The CDR3 is 16 residues long. Germline V gene lookup returns CDR1 MNHNY and CDR2 SVGAGI (reference sequence). Trimming removed 5 bases from V and 0 bases from J, with 15 bases in between. CDR3 bases: TGTGCCAGCAGTGCCCGGGGGGCCACTAGCACAGATACGCAGTATTTT. Translating it yields CASSARGATSTDTQYF.

This clone was seen only a few times. The DNA of the CDR3 is TGCGCCAGCAGCCAAGATCGGAGCACTGAAGCTTTCTTT. It is translated as CASSQDRSTEAFF. This chain links TRBV4-3 with TRBJ1-1; D uncertain. Germline assignment: CDR1 LGHNA and CDR2 YSLEER. Trimming took off 0 bases at V and 4 bases at J, with 6 bases between the two ends. The CDR3 sequence is 13 residues long.

The gene calls are TRBV21-1 and TRBJ2-1; the table's D gene call, TRBD2, was not cross checked with the DNA. TRBV21-1 is annotated as a pseudogene. The CDR3 spans 17 residues. The CDR3 sequence is CASSLTSGGDRNNEQFF. CDR3 nucleotide sequence: TGTGCCAGCAGCCTGACTAGCGGGGGGGATAGAAACAATGAGCAGTTCTTC.

V and J are TRBV11-1 and TRBJ2-3, with D maybe TRBD2 (6 bases). Germline CDR1 SGHAT, CDR2 FQDESV (reference sequence). The CDR3 length is 15 residues. Trimming pared 4 bases from V and 0 bases from J, leaving 11 bases between. The CDR3 reads CASSSGTPSTDTQYF. DNA of the CDR3: TGTGCCAGCAGCTCCGGGACTCCTAGCACAGATACGCAGTATTTT.

The genes are TRBV30 and TRBJ1-5, with D possibly TRBD1 on 6 matching bases. Trimming removed 0 bases from V and 1 base from J, with 13 bases in between. CDR1 and CDR2 from the germline V gene are GTSNPN and SVGIG (reference sequence). The CDR3 totals 16 residues. In nucleotides, the CDR3 is TGTGCCTGGAGTGTTGGTTGGCAGGGGAGCAATCAGCCCCAGCATTTT. Its protein is CAWSVGWQGSNQPQHF.

The CDR3 loop reads CASSGQGARNSPLHF. DNA for the CDR3: TGTGCCAGTAGTGGACAGGGGGCCCGTAATTCACCCCTCCACTTT. The gene calls are TRBV19 and TRBJ1-6, with 11 bases that match TRBD1. Germline V CDR1 and CDR2: LNHDA, SQIVND (reference sequence). With V trimmed by 5 bases and J by 6 bases, 3 bases remained unmatched. This CDR3 has 15 amino acids.

V usage is TRBV9 and J usage is TRBJ2-7, with 10 nucleotides matching TRBD1. CDR3 length: 14 residues. Per germline, CDR1 SGDLS and CDR2 YYNGEE. V trimming: 7 bases; J trimming: 7 bases; junction bases outside the gene matches: 11. CDR3 sequence (DNA): TGTGCCAGCCAGCAGGACAGGGGGGGATGGGAGCAGTACTTC. It yields the protein CASQQDRGGWEQYF.

The chain links TRBV4-3 to TRBJ2-7; D is ambiguous. V lost 3 bases and J 3 bases, leaving 12 bases between the germline ends. This CDR3 is 14 amino acids long. Germline CDR1 reads LGHNA; CDR2 reads YSLEER. CDR3 sequence reads: CASSQVLQGYEQYF. As DNA, the CDR3 is TGCGCCAGCAGCCAGGTACTACAAGGCTACGAGCAGTACTTC.

The chain is built from TRBV25-1 and TRBJ2-5; TRBD2 matches 10 bases. V was pared by 6 bases and J by 5 bases, with 12 bases of the junction left unmatched. Germline values: CDR1 MGHDK, CDR2 SYGVNS. The CDR3 covers 16 residues. In DNA form, the CDR3 reads TGTGCCAGCAGCCTTACTAGCGGGATCCCAATGGAGACCCAGTACTTC. Translation: CASSLTSGIPMETQYF.

The chain combines TRBV15 with TRBJ2-7, with D possibly called TRBD1 or TRBD2 (6 bases each). Per germline, CDR1 LNHNV and CDR2 YYDKDF (reference sequence). The V gene lost 0 bases and the J gene lost 1 base, with 13 bases spanning the gap. CDR3 length: 16 residues. This CDR3 is CATSRDKGGMSYEQYF. In DNA form, the CDR3 reads TGTGCCACCAGCAGAGATAAGGGGGGTATGTCCTACGAGCAGTACTTC.

Only a few counts were recorded for this clone. V and J are TRBV4-1 and TRBJ1-1; 7 positions match TRBD1. CDR1 and CDR2 (germline): MGHRA, YSYEKL. After removal of 6 bases from V and 2 bases from J, the junction contained 15 bases not matched to a gene. The CDR3 is 17 amino acids. Here the CDR3 DNA reads TGCGCCAGCAGGGTCGGGACAGCAAAAATTCTCAACACTGAAGCTTTCTTT. The encoded protein is CASRVGTAKILNTEAFF.

The chain carries TRBV6-1 and TRBJ1-5, with a tentative D call TRBD1 (6 bases). Germline lookup yields CDR1 MNHNS and CDR2 SASEGT. The CDR3 has 15 amino acids. With 8 bases removed from V and 12 bases from J, the gap between germline ends came to 26 bases. The CDR3 here is CASHARDSARGGQHF. The CDR3 DNA reads TGTGCCAGCCATGCCAGAGACAGCGCCCGAGGGGGCCAGCATTTT.

CDR3 loop: CASSRMTGINGYTF. The CDR3 coding sequence is TGTGCCAGCAGCCGGATGACAGGGATTAATGGCTACACCTTC. This chain uses TRBV6-6 with TRBJ1-2; 7 bases map to TRBD1. J was trimmed by 6 bases and V by 6 bases; bases with no gene match: 10. The CDR3 contains 14 residues. From germline, CDR1 is MNHNY and CDR2 SVGAGI (reference sequence).

This clone appeared a single time. The chain recombines TRBV30 with TRBJ2-2; 9 bases are a match to TRBD2. V trimming: 1 base; J trimming: 8 bases; junction bases outside the gene matches: 11. The CDR3 length is 16 residues. Germline CDR1 reads GTSNPN; CDR2 reads SVGIG (reference sequence). The CDR3 nucleotides read TGTGCCTGGAGTGGAAAGGGTCTAGCGGGGAAGGGGGAGCTGTTTTTT. Translated: CAWSGKGLAGKGELFF.

The chain couples TRBV7-9 to TRBJ1-6; tentative D call: TRBD1 (6 bases). V lost 0 bases and J 5 bases, leaving 11 bases between the germline ends. CDR1 is SEHNR, CDR2 FQNEAQ, per germline (reference sequence). This CDR3 has 16 residues. The CDR3 loop reads CASSLAAGANNSPLHF. Written as DNA, the CDR3 is TGTGCCAGCAGCTTAGCCGCAGGGGCCAATAATTCACCCCTCCACTTT.

This sequence joins TRBV7-6 and TRBJ2-5; TRBD2 matches at 7 bases. This CDR3 comprises 13 residues. CDR1 and CDR2 (germline): SGHVS, FNYEAQ. V shed 5 bases, J shed 3 bases, and the junction held 3 bases outside the gene matches. DNA of the CDR3: TGTGCCAGCAGCCGCCGGGGGGAAGAGACCCAGTACTTC. This translates into CASSRRGEETQYF.

V is TRBV13 and J is TRBJ2-7; a possible D gene is TRBD1 (6 bases). The CDR3 runs to 13 residues. CDR1 is PRHDT, CDR2 FYEKMQ, per germline (reference sequence). V lost 8 bases to trimming and J lost 2 bases, with 13 bases between them. The CDR3 bases are TGTGCCAGCTCCCAGGGGCTAGCCTACGAGCAGTACTTC. This translates into CASSQGLAYEQYF.

The chain has TRBV6-5 and TRBJ1-2; 8 nucleotides line up with TRBD1. The CDR3 totals 13 residues. The J segment lost 4 bases and the V segment lost 5 bases, leaving 3 bases of the junction unmatched. Germline V lookup: CDR1 MNHEY, CDR2 SVGAGI. CDR3 DNA: TGTGCCAGCAGTCCGGACAGGGTCTATGGCTACACCTTC. Protein sequence: CASSPDRVYGYTF.

J is TRBJ2-1 and V is TRBV7-6; 10 bases are a match to TRBD2. The CDR3 extends over 19 amino acids. Trimming removed 0 bases from V and 8 bases from J; junction bases left unmatched: 16. The V gene's germline CDR1 is SGHVS and CDR2 FNYEAQ. The CDR3 spells CASSLARGRAGGLLHEQFF. Written as DNA, the CDR3 is TGTGCCAGCAGCTTAGCGCGGGGAAGAGCGGGGGGGCTCCTTCATGAGCAGTTCTTC.

This chain joins TRBV9 and TRBJ1-6; D gene uncertain. V was trimmed by 4 bases and J by 3 bases, leaving 14 bases between them. Germline V gene data show CDR1 as SGDLS and CDR2 as YYNGEE. CDR3 length: 16 residues. The CDR3 DNA reads as TGTGCCAGCAGCCGATCCGGGGAGGGCTATAATTCACCCCTCCACTTT. Translated, it gives CASSRSGEGYNSPLHF.

The chain combines TRBV5-1 with TRBJ1-2; D may be TRBD1 (6 bases). Between the trimmed V and J ends, which lost 4 bases and 6 bases, there was a span of 16 bases. The CDR3 length is 14 residues. The germline V gene has CDR1 SGHRS and CDR2 YFSETQ. Here the CDR3 reads CASSAVTGHDGYTF. CDR3 in DNA: TGCGCCAGCAGCGCCGTTACAGGGCACGATGGCTACACCTTC.

The chain links TRBV4-1 to TRBJ2-5; 7 bases are a match to TRBD1. Looked up from germline, CDR1 is MGHRA and CDR2 is YSYEKL. CDR3 length: 15 amino acids. J lost 5 bases, V lost 4 bases, and 10 bases had no gene match. Here the CDR3 DNA reads TGCGCCAGCAGCCCCCCCTCCGGACAGGAGGAGACCCAGTACTTC. Amino acid sequence: CASSPPSGQEETQYF.

The chain carries TRBV5-1 and TRBJ1-3; perhaps TRBD1 as D (5 bases). Germline CDR1 is SGHRS and CDR2 is YFSETQ. This CDR3 comprises 17 residues. Trimming cost V 4 bases and J 0 bases, with 17 bases left between them. CDR3 sequence: CASSQNRDAGSGNTIYF. DNA for the CDR3: TGCGCCAGCAGCCAGAACCGGGACGCAGGCTCTGGAAACACCATATATTTT.

The rearrangement links TRBV4-1 to TRBJ2-3; D is uncertain. V was clipped by 4 bases and J by 7 bases, with 12 bases between them. The germline V gene encodes CDR1 MGHRA and CDR2 YSYEKL. The CDR3 consists of 13 residues. The CDR3 coding sequence is TGCGCCAGCAGCCTTCTGGGTGGCAATACGCAGTATTTT. Its translation: CASSLLGGNTQYF.